The 29 T cell receptor beta chains listed next were all sequenced from one sample in a study of T cell responses to AZD1222 COVID-19 vaccine. TCRdb keeps only in-frame clones here, not all; method: immunoSEQ multiplex PCR. The sample holds 120,000 to 150,000 clones; 90% to 95% are singletons and the top ten take approximately 3.8%. Specimen: peripheral blood, collected 28 days after the second AZD1222 dose. These receptors all come from an adult who received the AZD1222 COVID-19 vaccine.

The CDR3 bases are TGCGCCAGCAGCTTGGATCCGAATGAAAAACTGTTTTTT. Amino acids: CASSLDPNEKLFF. The rearrangement links TRBV5-1 to TRBJ1-4; no clear D. Germline CDR1 reads SGHRS; CDR2 reads YFSETQ. The CDR3 is 13 amino acids. V lost 0 bases and J lost 5, with 5 bases in between.

The chain couples TRBV29-1 to TRBJ2-6; D unresolved. V gave up 6 bases and J gave up 0 bases, with 21 bases separating them. The germline CDR1 and CDR2 sequences are SQVTM and ANQGSEA. This CDR3 comprises 18 residues. Written as DNA, the CDR3 is TGCAGCGTACCCGATGTGGCAGCATCCTCCTCTGGGGCCAACGTCCTGACTTTC. It specifies CSVPDVAASSSGANVLTF.

This chain links TRBV5-4 with TRBJ1-1, with TRBD1 as a possible D gene (6 bases). Trimming cost V 2 bases and J 1 base, with 12 bases left between them. Germline assignment: CDR1 SGHNT and CDR2 YYREEE (reference sequence). The CDR3 covers 15 residues. This CDR3 is CASSLSTGRNTEAFF. DNA for the CDR3: TGTGCCAGCAGCTTATCGACAGGAAGGAACACTGAAGCTTTCTTT.

The chain employs TRBV6-5 and TRBJ1-1; a weak D match, TRBD1 (5 bases). V was cut by 1 base and J by 3 bases, with 15 bases left in between. The CDR3 sequence is 16 residues long. Germline V gene lookup returns CDR1 MNHEY and CDR2 SVGAGI. The CDR3 nucleotides are TGTGCCAGCAGTTACTTCAGGGAGGGGAAGCACACTGAAGCTTTCTTT. This translates into CASSYFREGKHTEAFF.

The chain carries TRBV2 and TRBJ2-7; TRBD2 aligns across 10 bases. Germline-derived CDR1 and CDR2 are SNHLY and FYNNEI. The J segment lost 7 bases and the V segment lost 9 bases, leaving 9 bases of the junction unmatched. The CDR3 is 13 residues long. The CDR3 DNA follows: TGTGCCAGGAGCGGGAGGGCCTCTGGGGAGCAGTACTTC. Residues: CARSGRASGEQYF.

This clone was seen only once. V gene TRBV9 combines with J gene TRBJ2-1, with D unclear. CDR1 is SGDLS, CDR2 YYNGEE, per germline. This CDR3 has 15 residues. Trimming removed 4 bases at V and 7 bases at J, with 18 bases between. CDR3 protein: CASSSPVPGVNEQFF. The CDR3 DNA is TGTGCCAGCAGCTCCCCCGTTCCTGGTGTTAATGAGCAGTTCTTC.

The V call is TRBV7-9, the J call TRBJ1-1, with D tentatively TRBD1 (5 bases). Germline CDR1 is SEHNR and CDR2 is FQNEAQ (reference sequence). V lost 2 bases, J lost 3 bases, and 16 bases lay in between. The CDR3 runs to 16 residues. In nucleotides, the CDR3 is TGTGCCAGCAGCTTACGTCGCGGACTGGGGGACACTGAAGCTTTCTTT. It translates to CASSLRRGLGDTEAFF.

The chain has TRBV11-1 and TRBJ2-7; 8 bases are a match to TRBD1. The CDR3 sequence is 13 residues long. The germline V gene has CDR1 SGHAT and CDR2 FQDESV (reference sequence). J lost 3 bases, V lost 5 bases, and 3 bases had no gene match. In nucleotides, the CDR3 is TGTGCCAGCAGCATGGACAGGGACTACGAGCAGTACTTC. This encodes CASSMDRDYEQYF.

The CDR3 DNA reads TGTGCCAGCAGCTGGGGCCAGAGCACAGATACGCAGTATTTT. It codes for CASSWGQSTDTQYF. The rearrangement links TRBV11-2 to TRBJ2-3; a weak D match, TRBD1 (5 bases). The CDR3 extends over 14 amino acids. V lost 4 bases and J 0 bases, leaving 8 bases between the germline ends. Looked up from germline, CDR1 is SGHAT and CDR2 is FQNNGV.

The chain employs TRBV5-6 and TRBJ1-6, with 9 bases fitting TRBD1. The germline V gene has CDR1 SGHDT and CDR2 YYEEEE. After removal of 4 bases from V and 8 bases from J, the junction contained 4 bases not matched to a gene. The CDR3 runs 14 residues. The CDR3 reads CASSPGQGYSPLHF. CDR3 in DNA: TGTGCCAGCAGCCCGGGACAGGGCTATTCACCCCTCCACTTT. Filled out from reference TRBV5-6 and TRBJ1-6, the complete variable domain reads DAGVTQSPTHLIKTRGQQVTLRCSPKSGHDTVSWYQQALGQGPQFIFQYYEEEERQRGNFPDRFSGHQFPNYSSELNVNALLLGDSALYLCASSPGQGYSPLHFGNGTRLTVT.

V and J are TRBV5-4 and TRBJ2-7, with a possible D match to TRBD2 (6 bases). Germline V gene data show CDR1 as SGHNT and CDR2 as YYREEE (reference sequence). This CDR3 is built from 15 residues. V lost 1 base, J lost 2 bases, and 13 bases lay in between. The CDR3 loop is CASSLSTRSAYEQYF. CDR3 nucleotides: TGTGCCAGCAGCTTGTCGACTAGGAGCGCCTACGAGCAGTACTTC. The whole variable domain, remainder taken from reference TRBV5-4 and TRBJ2-7, is ETGVTQSPTHLIKTRGQQVTLRCSSQSGHNTVSWYQQALGQGPQFIFQYYREEENGRGNFPPRFSGLQFPNYSSELNVNALELDDSALYLCASSLSTRSAYEQYFGPGTRLTVT.

The chain joins TRBV5-1 to TRBJ1-2; D gene unclear. Trimming removed 0 bases from V and 5 bases from J, with 2 bases in between. The CDR3 is 11 amino acids. CDR1 is SGHRS, CDR2 YFSETQ, per germline. CDR3 bases: TGCGCCAGCAGCTTGGAATATGGCTACACCTTC. This gives the protein CASSLEYGYTF. Variable domain in full (rest from reference TRBV5-1 and TRBJ1-2): KAGVTQTPRYLIKTRGQQVTLSCSPISGHRSVSWYQQTPGQGLQFLFEYFSETQRNKGNFPGRFSGRQFSNSRSEMNVSTLELGDSALYLCASSLEYGYTFGSGTRLTVV.

This clone was seen just once. The chain couples TRBV9 to TRBJ2-1; 7 nucleotides match TRBD2. Trimming took 4 bases from V and 0 from J; bases not matched to a gene: 4. This CDR3 contains 15 residues. Germline V gene sequence: CDR1 SGDLS, CDR2 YYNGEE. CDR3: CASSRSGDSYNEQFF. The CDR3 region has the DNA TGTGCCAGCAGCCGGAGCGGGGACTCCTACAATGAGCAGTTCTTC.

The chain joins TRBV15 to TRBJ2-6; D unclear. CDR3 length: 18 residues. The ends were cut back, 0 bases at V and 0 bases at J, with 12 bases in the middle. Germline CDR1 is LNHNV and CDR2 is YYDKDF (reference sequence). CDR3 sequence: CATSRDINRASGANVLTF. DNA of the CDR3: TGTGCCACCAGCAGAGATATTAACAGAGCCTCTGGGGCCAACGTCCTGACTTTC.

The rearrangement uses TRBV7-2 and TRBJ1-3; D possibly corresponds to TRBD1 (5 bases). V lost 1 base, J lost 0 bases, and 10 bases lay in between. This CDR3 is 16 amino acids long. Germline V gene sequence: CDR1 SGHTA, CDR2 FQGNSA. CDR3: CASSLDVGPSGNTIYF. The CDR3 bases are TGTGCCAGCAGCTTAGACGTGGGGCCCTCTGGAAACACCATATATTTT.

The J gene is TRBJ1-3, the V gene TRBV11-2; the D gene is possibly TRBD1 (5 bases). The CDR3 covers 12 residues. Germline-derived CDR1 and CDR2 are SGHAT and FQNNGV. Trimming left V 1 base short and J 12 bases short, with 10 bases between. The CDR3 DNA reads TGTGCCAGCAGCTTAGTAGCGGACATCATATATTTT. Protein: CASSLVADIIYF. The whole variable domain, remainder taken from reference TRBV11-2 and TRBJ1-3, is EAGVAQSPRYKIIEKRQSVAFWCNPISGHATLYWYQQILGQGPKLLIQFQNNGVVDDSQLPKDRFSAERLKGVDSTLKIQPAKLEDSAVYLCASSLVADIIYFGEGSWLTVV.

This chain connects TRBV5-6 to TRBJ1-2, with D unresolved. The CDR3 contains 13 residues. V dropped 1 base and J dropped 8 bases, with 12 bases sitting between them. Per the germline V gene, CDR1 is SGHDT and CDR2 is YYEEEE. CDR3 in amino acids: CASSLQAFGGYTF. CDR3 nucleotides: TGTGCCAGCAGCTTGCAAGCCTTTGGAGGCTACACCTTC.

The chain carries TRBV14 and TRBJ2-7; D may be TRBD1 (7 bases). The CDR3 spans 15 residues. Trimming stripped 4 bases from V and 2 bases from J, with 15 bases between. CDR1 and CDR2 from the germline V gene are SGHDN and FVKESK. Written as DNA, the CDR3 is TGTGCCAGCAGCCTAGGGCAGGGGGGTACCTACGAGCAGTACTTC. Translating it yields CASSLGQGGTYEQYF.

V is TRBV9 and J is TRBJ1-1; 7 bases match TRBD1. The CDR3 length is 15 residues. V trimming: 3 bases; J trimming: 6 bases; junction bases outside the gene matches: 11. Germline lookup yields CDR1 SGDLS and CDR2 YYNGEE. The CDR3 sequence is CASSEGTDLVSEAFF. The CDR3 bases are TGTGCCAGCAGCGAGGGGACAGATCTCGTGTCTGAAGCTTTCTTT.

The gene calls are TRBV7-9 and TRBJ2-1; D may be TRBD1 (6 bases). Germline V CDR1 and CDR2: SEHNR, FQNEAQ (reference sequence). With 5 bases removed from V and 10 bases from J, the gap between germline ends came to 12 bases. The length of the CDR3 is 12 residues. The DNA for the CDR3 is TGTGCCAGCAGCATATCGGGACACGAGCAGTTCTTC. This codes for CASSISGHEQFF. Variable domain in full (rest from reference TRBV7-9 and TRBJ2-1): DTGVSQNPRHKITKRGQNVTFRCDPISEHNRLYWYRQTLGQGPEFLTYFQNEAQLEKSRLLSDRFSAERPKGSFSTLEIQRTEQGDSAMYLCASSISGHEQFFGPGTRLTVL.

This chain joins TRBV6-5 and TRBJ1-4, with unresolved D. The CDR3 spans 15 residues. Deletions cut 8 bases from V and 4 bases from J, with 17 bases between. The germline gives CDR1 MNHEY, CDR2 SVGAGI. The CDR3 here is CASRFAVTRNEKLFF. CDR3 DNA sequence: TGTGCCAGCCGCTTTGCGGTCACTCGTAATGAAAAACTGTTTTTT.

The rearrangement uses TRBV7-2 and TRBJ1-5, with TRBD1 matching 8 bases. This CDR3 contains 13 residues. V lost 3 bases, J lost 8 bases, and 3 bases stayed unmatched. Germline values: CDR1 SGHTA, CDR2 FQGNSA. Written as DNA, the CDR3 is TGTGCCAGCAGCTTGGACAGGGATGAGCCCCAGCATTTT. Its protein product is CASSLDRDEPQHF.

The chain's CDR3 is CASSLALSGGDWYF. The CDR3 DNA reads TGTGCCAGCAGCTTGGCCCTTAGCGGGGGGGACTGGTACTTC. This chain joins TRBV5-4 and TRBJ2-7; 11 positions agree with TRBD2. The CDR3 runs to 14 residues. V was pared by 0 bases and J by 12 bases, with 8 bases of the junction left unmatched. Germline-derived CDR1 and CDR2 are SGHNT and YYREEE (reference sequence).

This chain uses TRBV10-3 with TRBJ2-1; D uncertain. The ends were cut back, 0 bases at V and 9 bases at J, with 21 bases in the middle. The CDR3 is made up of 17 amino acids. The germline V gene has CDR1 ENHRY and CDR2 SYGVKD. The CDR3 protein is CAISESVRARPPREQFF. The CDR3 DNA is TGTGCCATCAGTGAGTCAGTAAGGGCTCGACCGCCCCGTGAGCAGTTCTTC.

This clone was counted once. V is TRBV7-7 and J is TRBJ2-2, with 7 bases fitting TRBD2. Trimming cost V 5 bases and J 6 bases; bases outside gene matches: 15. Germline CDR1 is SSHAT and CDR2 is FNYEAQ (reference sequence). CDR3 length: 17 residues. The CDR3: CASSPRGAGTGPGELFF. DNA of the CDR3: TGTGCCAGCAGCCCGCGGGGAGCGGGGACGGGCCCCGGGGAGCTGTTTTTT.

The V and J genes are TRBV21-1 and TRBJ1-1. TRBV21-1 is shown as a pseudogene. The CDR3 loop spans 18 amino acids. This chain's CDR3 is CASSTVELSQPGNTEAFF. CDR3 sequence (DNA): TGTGCCAGCAGCACCGTGGAGCTCTCCCAACCGGGGAACACTGAAGCTTTCTTT.

This rearrangement joins TRBV5-5 to TRBJ1-1; D is uncertain. The CDR3 contains 14 residues. Germline values: CDR1 SGHKS, CDR2 YYEKEE (reference sequence). V dropped 0 bases and J dropped 0 bases, with 6 bases sitting between them. In DNA form, the CDR3 reads TGTGCCAGCAGCTTGGAGGCCTTGAACACTGAAGCTTTCTTT. Residues: CASSLEALNTEAFF.

The V gene is TRBV4-3, the J gene TRBJ2-2; D is tentatively TRBD1 or TRBD2 (5 bases each). The V gene's germline CDR1 is LGHNA and CDR2 YSLEER. V was clipped by 1 base and J by 0 bases, with 15 bases between them. This CDR3 has 18 residues. The CDR3, as DNA: TGCGCCAGCAGCCAAGCCTTATCCGGGACCGCGAACACCGGGGAGCTGTTTTTT. This codes for CASSQALSGTANTGELFF.

V gene TRBV11-2 combines with J gene TRBJ1-1; D gene ambiguous. There are 14 residues in the CDR3. The V gene's germline CDR1 is SGHAT and CDR2 FQNNGV. The V end lost 3 bases, the J end lost 1 base, and 9 bases lay between the germline ends. The CDR3 DNA reads TGTGCCAGCAGCTTTGGGCGCGCGAACACTGAAGCTTTCTTT. This encodes CASSFGRANTEAFF.